Reported below is one TCR beta chain. Its antigen is unidentified. Sequencing was performed with immunoSEQ multiplex PCR; in TCRdb, only in-frame clones are kept and a portion is missing. The sample has over a million clones; approximately 98% are singletons. The source of the sample is a study of shared clonotypes between healthy human individuals. Study findings and constraints: Among donors, sharing of clonotypes was expected to be affected by sequencing depth. Estimated richness was generally greater in naive than memory subsets.

CDR1 is SGHNT, CDR2 YYREEE, per germline (reference sequence). Trimming pared 1 base from V and 7 bases from J, leaving 12 bases between. The CDR3 loop spans 14 amino acids. The receptor was isolated from a man aged 30 to 45 in good health. The sequencing input was naive CD4+ T cells sorted from blood. Subset defined: CD45RA+ positively selected. The chain couples TRBV5-4 to TRBJ2-1; perhaps TRBD1 as D (5 bases). For the CDR3, the DNA is TGTGCCAGCAGCTTGTCAGGGTGGCAGAATGAGCAGTTCTTC. Translated, it gives CASSLSGWQNEQFF.